The entry below describes one TCR beta chain. Antigen: not known. Single viable CD3+CD4+CD8-CD45RO+ cells were sorted as the memory CD4+ T cells. CMV serostatus came from serum IgG against pp150, pp28, p38, p52. This entry is derived from a study of memory CD4+ T cells and cytomegalovirus serostatus. Overall study: Of the healthy Belgian adults, several were CMV seropositive and around 22 seronegative. Overall study results and limits: Of approximately 160 reported CMV TCRbeta sequences, 60 to 85 were found in memory CD4+ repertoires. CMV serostatus prediction reached median AUC roughly 0.95, or 0.91 with US-trained model.

Assay used: immunoSEQ multiplex PCR; TCRdb lists only in-frame clones, some missing. The sample consists of about 42,000 clones, over 70% of them appearing once. Looked up from germline, CDR1 is MNHNS and CDR2 is SASEGT. This CDR3 has 12 residues. The ends were cut back, 2 bases at V and 8 bases at J, with 8 bases in the middle. Sequenced input: memory CD4+ T cells from blood. This receptor was taken from an adult in good health and CMV-seronegative. This chain uses TRBV6-1 with TRBJ2-3; no clear D. CDR3 sequence reads: CASSEYLVTQYF. The CDR3 DNA follows: TGTGCCAGCAGTGAATATCTAGTTACGCAGTATTTT.